What follows are 32 T cell receptor beta chains derived from one specimen sequenced in a study of early T cells in non-severe SARS-CoV-2 infection. Each CDR3 protein is one row after TCRdb ran MiXCR on the 5' RACE reads. The table includes 80,000 or so distinct CDR3 sequences, over 9.5% detected once. The sequenced material came from whole blood. The source of these receptors is an adult who was a healthcare worker with PCR-confirmed SARS-CoV-2 infection or an uninfected control (not recorded which).

This clonotype was counted only a few times. V gene TRBV28 combines with J gene TRBJ1-6; the D is unclear. CDR1 is MDHEN, CDR2 SYDVKM, per germline. Trimming pared 8 bases from V and 0 bases from J, leaving 20 bases between. CDR3 length equals 18 residues. CDR3 sequence: CASRQGRSPSSYNSPLHF. The DNA of the CDR3 is TGTGCCAGCCGCCAAGGCAGGTCACCGAGCTCCTATAATTCACCCCTCCACTTT.

This clonotype was observed many times. This rearrangement joins TRBV7-6 to TRBJ2-1; 7 positions agree with TRBD1. Germline CDR1 SGHVS, CDR2 FNYEAQ. There are 16 residues in the CDR3. V lost 2 bases and J lost 0; bases outside the gene matches: 4. CDR3 region: CASSLSGQSSYNEQFF. The CDR3 coding sequence is TGTGCCAGCAGCTTATCGGGACAGAGCTCCTACAATGAGCAGTTCTTC.

In its sample, this clonotype was seen a few times. V gene TRBV27 combines with J gene TRBJ2-3; tentatively, D is TRBD1 (6 bases). The ends were cut back, 4 bases at V and 1 base at J, with 6 bases in the middle. Per germline, CDR1 MNHEY and CDR2 SMNVEV (reference sequence). The CDR3 covers 13 residues. CDR3 amino acids: CASSWTGTDTQYF. In DNA form, the CDR3 reads TGTGCCAGCAGTTGGACAGGCACAGATACGCAGTATTTT.

The CDR3 region has the DNA TGTGCCAGCTCACCACGGGGACAAGGCTCTGGGGCCAACGTCCTGACTTTC. Translating it yields CASSPRGQGSGANVLTF. The rearrangement links TRBV18 to TRBJ2-6, with D tentatively TRBD1 (6 bases). The length of the CDR3 is 17 residues. Germline V gene data show CDR1 as KGHSH and CDR2 as LQKENI. V lost 1 base to trimming and J lost 0 bases, with 10 bases between them.

Many counts were recorded for this clonotype. The chain joins TRBV11-1 to TRBJ2-3; 10 positions agree with TRBD1. The ends lost 8 bases at V and 1 base at J; junction bases unmatched: 9. The CDR3 is made up of 16 amino acids. CDR1 and CDR2 (germline): SGHAT, FQDESV (reference sequence). The CDR3: CASGARQGAGTDTQYF. CDR3 in DNA: TGTGCCAGCGGGGCACGACAGGGGGCCGGCACAGATACGCAGTATTTT.

V is TRBV20-1 and J is TRBJ2-3, with TRBD2 matching 15 bases. J lost 9 bases, V lost 3 bases, and 7 bases had no gene match. Germline V gene sequence: CDR1 DFQATT, CDR2 SNEGSKA (reference sequence). CDR3 length equals 15 residues. The chain's CDR3 is CSASSWTSGRGTQYF. The CDR3, as DNA: TGCAGTGCTAGCTCGTGGACTAGCGGGAGGGGAACGCAGTATTTT.

V and J are TRBV7-6 and TRBJ2-5; 10 bases map to TRBD1. J gave up 3 bases and V 0 bases, and 4 bases lay outside the gene matches. Germline CDR1 and CDR2: SGHVS and FNYEAQ. The CDR3 has 16 residues. The CDR3 DNA follows: TGTGCCAGCAGCTTAGCCGGACAGGGGGGAAAAGAGACCCAGTACTTC. Its translation: CASSLAGQGGKETQYF.

With regard to this clonotype: A much larger clone is a single base away; this may be a read error. The CDR3 loop is CSVAGTRGTDTLYF. As DNA, the CDR3 is TGCAGCGTAGCCGGGACTAGGGGCACAGATACGCTGTATTTT. The chain links TRBV29-1 to TRBJ2-3; 8 bases fit TRBD2. Germline assignment: CDR1 SQVTM and CDR2 ANQGSEA. CDR3 length: 14 amino acids.

In its sample, this clonotype was seen a few times. The genes are TRBV7-2 and TRBJ2-1; 7 nucleotides agree with TRBD2. V dropped 0 bases and J dropped 10; count of bases not matched to a gene: 9. The CDR3 is 15 residues long. Germline CDR1 and CDR2: SGHTA and FQGNSA. CDR3 protein: CASSLAGGPGREQFF. The CDR3 DNA follows: TGTGCCAGCAGCTTAGCGGGAGGGCCAGGAAGAGAGCAGTTCTTC. The complete variable domain, with remaining parts taken from reference TRBV7-2 and TRBJ2-1, reads GAGVSQSPSNKVTEKGKDVELRCDPISGHTALYWYRQSLGQGLEFLIYFQGNSAPDKSGLPSDRFSAERTGGSVSTLTIQRTQQEDSAVYLCASSLAGGPGREQFFGPGTRLTVL.

This clonotype appeared many times. This chain connects TRBV28 to TRBJ2-3, with TRBD2 as a possible D gene (5 bases). The germline CDR1 and CDR2 sequences are MDHEN and SYDVKM. This CDR3 comprises 13 residues. The V end lost 2 bases, the J end lost 2 bases, and 5 bases lay between the germline ends. This CDR3 reads CASSLDYTDTQYF. In nucleotides, the CDR3 is TGTGCCAGCAGTTTAGACTACACAGATACGCAGTATTTT.

J is TRBJ2-7 and V is TRBV7-9; D remains unclear. The CDR3 sequence is 16 residues long. Trimming shortened V by 5 bases and J by 0 bases, and 17 bases separated the two germline ends. Germline CDR1 and CDR2: SEHNR and FQNEAQ (reference sequence). The CDR3 DNA reads as TGTGCCAGCAGCCAGACGGAACAGTCTAGCTCCTACGAGCAGTACTTC. Protein: CASSQTEQSSSYEQYF.

V and J are TRBV5-1 and TRBJ2-2; TRBD2 might be the D (5 bases). V dropped 7 bases and J dropped 6 bases, with 16 bases sitting between them. The V gene's germline CDR1 is SGHRS and CDR2 YFSETQ. This CDR3 has 14 residues. This CDR3 is CASGMDRGPGELFF. CDR3 in DNA: TGCGCCAGCGGAATGGACCGCGGGCCCGGGGAGCTGTTTTTT.

The rearrangement joins TRBV28 to TRBJ2-5; a weak D match, TRBD1 (5 bases). CDR1 and CDR2 (germline): MDHEN, SYDVKM. This CDR3 has 13 amino acids. V lost 6 bases and J lost 3, with 11 bases in between. CDR3 bases: TGTGCCAGCAGAAGGGGAAATGAAGAGACCCAGTACTTC. Translated, it gives CASRRGNEETQYF.

The rearrangement links TRBV12-3 or TRBV12-4 to TRBJ2-7; D is unresolved. V was shortened by 3 bases and J by 0 bases, with 6 bases between the two germline ends. The CDR3 totals 13 residues. CDR3 sequence (DNA): TGTGCCAGCAGTTTGGCTCCCTCCTACGAGCAGTACTTC. Its translation is CASSLAPSYEQYF.

This clonotype was counted at least ten times. The rearrangement links TRBV12-3 or TRBV12-4 to TRBJ2-4, with no clear D. The CDR3 is made up of 15 amino acids. The V and J ends lost 5 bases and 2 bases respectively, with 13 bases between them. The CDR3 nucleotides read TGTGCCAGCAGTCGGACGGATTTCCCCAAAAACATTCAGTACTTC. It is translated as CASSRTDFPKNIQYF.

The genes are TRBV4-1 and TRBJ2-5; TRBD2 matches 10 bases. The germline gives CDR1 MGHRA, CDR2 YSYEKL. CDR3 length: 16 residues. V gave up 6 bases and J gave up 1 base; unmatched junction bases: 8. CDR3 region: CASSKGLADFQETQYF. The CDR3 nucleotides are TGCGCCAGCAGTAAAGGACTAGCGGACTTCCAAGAGACCCAGTACTTC.

The chain has TRBV6-1 and TRBJ2-7; a weak D match, TRBD1 (5 bases). V was clipped by 8 bases and J by 0 bases, with 14 bases between them. Germline CDR1 is MNHNS and CDR2 is SASEGT. The CDR3 consists of 14 residues. The CDR3 loop is CASHQQANSYEQYF. DNA for the CDR3: TGTGCCAGCCACCAACAGGCTAACTCCTACGAGCAGTACTTC.

The chain recombines TRBV20-1 with TRBJ2-3, with D possibly being TRBD2 (6 bases). V was clipped by 6 bases and J by 2 bases, with 15 bases between them. The CDR3 contains 14 residues. Germline V CDR1 and CDR2: DFQATT, SNEGSKA (reference sequence). The CDR3 DNA sequence: TGCAGTGCCTCCAGCGGGCCTCACACAGATACGCAGTATTTT. Residues: CSASSGPHTDTQYF.

This clonotype has a count of ten or more. The CDR3 region is CASSLEAGGTSQPQHF. The DNA for the CDR3 is TGTGCCAGCAGCTTAGAGGCAGGAGGGACGAGCCAGCCCCAGCATTTT. The chain is built from TRBV7-2 and TRBJ1-5, with D possibly matching TRBD1 (5 bases). Per the germline V gene, CDR1 is SGHTA and CDR2 is FQGNSA. The CDR3 spans 16 residues. Between the trimmed V and J ends, which lost 1 base and 7 bases, there was a span of 17 bases. The full variable domain, with the rest looked up from reference TRBV7-2 and TRBJ1-5, is GAGVSQSPSNKVTEKGKDVELRCDPISGHTALYWYRQSLGQGLEFLIYFQGNSAPDKSGLPSDRFSAERTGGSVSTLTIQRTQQEDSAVYLCASSLEAGGTSQPQHFGDGTRLSIL.

This clonotype was counted many times. V and J are TRBV7-6 and TRBJ2-1; 8 bases are a match to TRBD1. From germline, CDR1 is SGHVS and CDR2 FNYEAQ. The CDR3 consists of 16 residues. The V and J ends lost 0 bases and 7 bases, in that order; junction bases with no gene match: 8. The CDR3 bases are TGTGCCAGCAGCTTAGCGAACGGACAGGGACGGAATGAGCAGTTCTTC. It is translated as CASSLANGQGRNEQFF.

This clonotype was seen many times. J is TRBJ1-1 and V is TRBV5-1; a possible D gene is TRBD1 (5 bases). CDR3 size: 14 residues. The germline gives CDR1 SGHRS, CDR2 YFSETQ. Trimming shortened V by 4 bases and J by 1 base, and 11 bases separated the two germline ends. This CDR3 reads CASSPRTQNTEAFF. Here the CDR3 DNA reads TGCGCCAGCAGCCCTAGGACACAGAACACTGAAGCTTTCTTT.

This clonotype came up many times. This rearrangement joins TRBV27 to TRBJ2-3; 10 nucleotides agree with TRBD2. The CDR3 is 20 residues long. The V and J ends lost 5 bases and 2 bases, in that order; junction bases with no gene match: 19. CDR1 and CDR2 from the germline V gene are MNHEY and SMNVEV (reference sequence). CDR3 protein: CASSEGLSGRRVVDTDTQYF. The DNA for the CDR3 is TGTGCCAGCAGTGAAGGACTTAGCGGGAGGAGGGTGGTGGACACAGATACGCAGTATTTT.

This clonotype has more than one count but fewer than ten. The V and J genes are TRBV19 and TRBJ2-1; D uncertain. This CDR3 region has 13 residues. Trimming took off 3 bases at V and 4 bases at J, with 7 bases between the two ends. The germline gives CDR1 LNHDA, CDR2 SQIVND (reference sequence). CDR3 nucleotide sequence: TGTGCCAGTAGTATTTCCGGGTACAATGAGCAGTTCTTC. Protein sequence: CASSISGYNEQFF.

This clonotype showed up just a few times. CDR3 bases: TGTGCCAGCAGCTTAGAAACTAGCGGGAGGAGGGAGCAGTACTTC. As protein: CASSLETSGRREQYF. The chain recombines TRBV7-6 with TRBJ2-7, with 12 bases lining up with TRBD2. The germline V gene encodes CDR1 SGHVS and CDR2 FNYEAQ. There are 15 residues in the CDR3. With V trimmed by 1 base and J by 7 bases, 5 bases remained unmatched.

The rearrangement links TRBV7-6 to TRBJ2-1, with 14 bases fitting TRBD2. This CDR3 comprises 15 residues. Germline CDR1 is SGHVS and CDR2 is FNYEAQ. With 3 bases clipped from V and 10 bases from J, the junction kept 5 bases outside the gene matches. The CDR3: CASSFGTSGSGEQFF. The CDR3 coding sequence is TGTGCCAGCAGCTTCGGGACTAGCGGGAGTGGGGAGCAGTTCTTC.

Ten or more counts support this clonotype. The chain joins TRBV28 to TRBJ2-5, with D uncertain. The CDR3 has 14 residues. Germline loops: CDR1 MDHEN, CDR2 SYDVKM. Trimming shortened V by 4 bases and J by 2 bases, and 11 bases separated the two germline ends. CDR3 sequence reads: CASSSAAGQETQYF. In DNA, the CDR3 is TGTGCCAGCAGTTCTGCGGCTGGACAAGAGACCCAGTACTTC.

This clonotype showed up just a few times. The chain has TRBV7-2 and TRBJ2-7; D possibly matches TRBD1 or TRBD2 (5 bases each). The CDR3 is 14 amino acids. The germline V gene has CDR1 SGHTA and CDR2 FQGNSA. The V end lost 5 bases, the J end lost 0 bases, and 11 bases lay between the germline ends. This CDR3 reads CASSPGTYSYEQYF. The CDR3 DNA sequence: TGTGCCAGCAGCCCGGGGACCTACTCCTACGAGCAGTACTTC.

At least ten counts were recorded for this clonotype. The V call is TRBV5-4, the J call TRBJ2-3; D is uncertain. This CDR3 is built from 15 residues. V shed 4 bases and J shed 0 bases, with 12 bases lying between them. From germline, CDR1 is SGHNT and CDR2 YYREEE (reference sequence). CDR3 loop: CASSDGRSSTDTQYF. The CDR3 region has the DNA TGTGCCAGCAGCGACGGACGATCTAGCACAGATACGCAGTATTTT.

This clonotype was seen many times. This chain uses TRBV18 with TRBJ2-7; the D call may be TRBD1 or TRBD2 (5 bases each). Germline CDR1 reads KGHSH; CDR2 reads LQKENI. The CDR3 loop spans 13 amino acids. The ends were cut back, 4 bases at V and 5 bases at J, with 12 bases in the middle. This CDR3 reads CASSRSRGDEQYF. The CDR3 DNA is TGTGCCAGCTCACGTTCGAGGGGCGACGAGCAGTACTTC.

This clonotype turned up a few times. This chain links TRBV18 with TRBJ2-3, with D maybe TRBD2 (5 bases). V was shortened by 10 bases and J by 0 bases, with 11 bases between the two germline ends. Germline V CDR1 and CDR2: KGHSH, LQKENI. The CDR3 covers 13 residues. CDR3 sequence reads: CAIPGSSTDTQYF. The CDR3 coding sequence is TGTGCCATTCCGGGATCCAGCACAGATACGCAGTATTTT. The whole variable domain, filled in from reference TRBV18 and TRBJ2-3, reads NAGVMQNPRHLVRRRGQEARLRCSPMKGHSHVYWYRQLPEEGLKFMVYLQKENIIDESGMPKERFSAEFPKEGPSILRIQQVVRGDSAAYFCAIPGSSTDTQYFGPGTRLTVL.

CDR3 sequence reads: CASSYPSTQYF. DNA for the CDR3: TGTGCCAGCAGTTACCCCAGTACGCAGTATTTT. The V call is TRBV6-2 or TRBV6-3, the J call TRBJ2-3; D is uncertain. Trimming shortened V by 2 bases and J by 8 bases, and 5 bases separated the two germline ends. Germline V gene lookup returns CDR1 MNHEY and CDR2 SVGEGT. This CDR3 spans 11 amino acids.

This chain links TRBV6-5 with TRBJ2-1; possibly TRBD2 for D (6 bases). V shed 5 bases and J shed 0 bases, with 11 bases lying between them. This CDR3 spans 15 amino acids. Germline assignment: CDR1 MNHEY and CDR2 SVGAGI. The CDR3 loop is CASSVAVSSYNEQFF. CDR3 DNA sequence: TGTGCCAGCAGTGTAGCGGTAAGCTCCTACAATGAGCAGTTCTTC.